This T cell receptor beta chain was recorded in a study of T cells in localized non-small cell lung cancer. Findings and caveats of the study: Sequencing was limited to one tumor region, leaving the possibility of heterogeneity open. Among the top 100 tumor clones, a median about 58 appeared in adjacent lung. Clonality peaked in uninvolved adjacent lung rather than tumor. Longer overall survival was linked to higher blood T cell density.

Using immunoSEQ multiplex PCR, the repertoire was profiled, and TCRdb retains in-frame clones only, with some absent. Of about 15,000 clones listed, about 80% are singletons. The CDR3 has 13 residues. Germline CDR1 and CDR2: SGHTA and FQGTGA. V was clipped by 5 bases and J by 4 bases, with 11 bases between them. Regarding this clone: What it binds is unknown.

The clonotype comes from a female donor aged 60 or older with stage I squamous cell lung carcinoma. The sequences come from peripheral blood, collected before any cancer treatment. This chain links TRBV7-3 with TRBJ1-1, with no clear D. The chain's CDR3 is CASSPRSGTEAFF. Here the CDR3 DNA reads TGTGCCAGCAGCCCCAGGAGCGGCACTGAAGCTTTCTTT.